This T cell receptor (beta chain) derives from a study of T cell clonality in common variable immunodeficiency. This clone was counted many times. Other DNA sequences within the sample encode an identical CDR3. Sequencing input was equivalent genomic DNA from CVID and controls. Data came from immunoSEQ multiplex PCR; TCRdb stores just in-frame clones and leaves some out. This sample comprises some 32,000 clones, none seen once only. Sequencing was performed on peripheral blood mononuclear cells. The receptor was isolated from a person aged 18 to 70 in good health.

The CDR3 bases that were read are TGTGCCAGCAGCTTAGAAGGGGCGTCTGGAAACACC. It is translated as CASSLEGASGNT. The full-length CDR3 reads as CASSLEGASGNTIYF. This chain joins TRBV7-3 and TRBJ1-3; D possibly corresponds to TRBD1 (5 bases). The read comes to an end 3 residues before the CDR3 does, leaving the germline J gene to fill in the end. In germline, CDR1 is SGHTA, CDR2 FQGTGA. Trimming took off 2 bases at V and 1 base at J, with 9 bases between the two ends. This CDR3 contains 15 residues.